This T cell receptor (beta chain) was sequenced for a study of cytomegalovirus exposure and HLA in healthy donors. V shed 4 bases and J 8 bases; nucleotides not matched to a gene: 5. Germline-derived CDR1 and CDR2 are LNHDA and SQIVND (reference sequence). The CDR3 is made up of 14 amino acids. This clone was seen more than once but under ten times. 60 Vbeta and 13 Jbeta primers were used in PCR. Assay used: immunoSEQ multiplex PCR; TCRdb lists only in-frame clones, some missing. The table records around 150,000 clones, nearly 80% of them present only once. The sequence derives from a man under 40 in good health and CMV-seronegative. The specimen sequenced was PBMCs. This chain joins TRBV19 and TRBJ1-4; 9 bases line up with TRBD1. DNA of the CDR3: TGTGCCAGTAGTAGGGGACAGGGCGAGGAAAAACTGTTTTTT. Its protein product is CASSRGQGEEKLFF.